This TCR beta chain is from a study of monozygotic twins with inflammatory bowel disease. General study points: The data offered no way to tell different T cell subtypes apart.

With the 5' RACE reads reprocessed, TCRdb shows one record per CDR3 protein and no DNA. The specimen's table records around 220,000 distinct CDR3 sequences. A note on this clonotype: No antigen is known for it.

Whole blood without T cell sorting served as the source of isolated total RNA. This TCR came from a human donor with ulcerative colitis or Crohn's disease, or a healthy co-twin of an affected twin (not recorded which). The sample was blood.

The CDR3 reads CASSFRGANTGELFF. This chain links TRBV12-3 or TRBV12-4 with TRBJ2-2; TCRdb's D call of TRBD1 is untestable without DNA. CDR3 length equals 15 residues.